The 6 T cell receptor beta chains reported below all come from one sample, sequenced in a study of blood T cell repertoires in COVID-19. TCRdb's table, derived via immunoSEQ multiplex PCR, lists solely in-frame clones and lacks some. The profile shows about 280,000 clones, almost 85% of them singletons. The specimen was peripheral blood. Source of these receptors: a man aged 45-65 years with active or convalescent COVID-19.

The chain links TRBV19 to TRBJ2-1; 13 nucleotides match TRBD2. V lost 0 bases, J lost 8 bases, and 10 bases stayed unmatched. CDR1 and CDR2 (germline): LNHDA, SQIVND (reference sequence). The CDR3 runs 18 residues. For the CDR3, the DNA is TGTGCCAGTAGTATAGAGGGGGCCGGGACTAGCGGGACATATGAGCAGTTCTTC. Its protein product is CASSIEGAGTSGTYEQFF.

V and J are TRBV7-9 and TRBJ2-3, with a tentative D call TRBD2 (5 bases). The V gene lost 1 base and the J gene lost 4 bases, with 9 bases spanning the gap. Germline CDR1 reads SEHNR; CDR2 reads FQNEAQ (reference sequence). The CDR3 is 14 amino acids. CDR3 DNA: TGTGCCAGCAGCTTAGGAGGAGGCCCAGATACGCAGTATTTT. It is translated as CASSLGGGPDTQYF.

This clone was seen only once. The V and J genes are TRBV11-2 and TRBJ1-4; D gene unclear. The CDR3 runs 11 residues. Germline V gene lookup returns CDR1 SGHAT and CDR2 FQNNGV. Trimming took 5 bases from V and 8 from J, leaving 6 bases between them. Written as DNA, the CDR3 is TGTGCCAGCAGCGCCAGGGAAAAACTGTTTTTT. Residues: CASSAREKLFF.

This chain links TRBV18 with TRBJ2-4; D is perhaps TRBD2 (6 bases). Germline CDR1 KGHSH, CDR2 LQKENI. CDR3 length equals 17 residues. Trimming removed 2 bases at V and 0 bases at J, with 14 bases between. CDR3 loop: CASSPFGRTIAKNIQYF. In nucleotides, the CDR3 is TGTGCCAGCTCACCATTCGGACGGACTATAGCCAAAAACATTCAGTACTTC.

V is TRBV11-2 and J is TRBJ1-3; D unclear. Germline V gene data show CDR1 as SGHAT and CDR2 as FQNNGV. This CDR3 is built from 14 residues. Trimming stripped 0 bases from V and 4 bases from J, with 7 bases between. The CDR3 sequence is CASSLDREGNTIYF. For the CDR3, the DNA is TGTGCCAGCAGCTTAGATAGAGAAGGAAACACCATATATTTT.

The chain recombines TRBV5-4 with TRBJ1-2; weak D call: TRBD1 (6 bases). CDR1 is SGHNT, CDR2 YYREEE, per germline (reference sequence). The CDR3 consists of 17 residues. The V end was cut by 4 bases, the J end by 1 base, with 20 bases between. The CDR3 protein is CASSRGGPLNDNYGYTF. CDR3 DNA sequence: TGTGCCAGCAGCAGGGGGGGGCCTCTTAATGATAACTATGGCTACACCTTC.